These 20 T cell receptor beta chains came from one sample sequenced in a study of shared clonotypes between healthy human individuals. Clones were read by immunoSEQ multiplex PCR, and TCRdb kept only the in-frame ones, dropping some. The sample has about 2,200,000 clones, about 92% seen once; the top ten hold under 2%. The naive CD8 subset, CD45RO-negative cells positively selected for CCR7, excluded terminally differentiated effector memory CD45RA+ cells. Sequencing used naive CD8+ T cells from PBMCs. The receptors stem from a young man in good health. Some clones in this sample may be carry-over from other donors' samples.

This chain links TRBV4-3 with TRBJ1-1, with a weak D call TRBD1 (5 bases). The V end was cut by 5 bases, the J end by 1 base, with 8 bases between. The germline V gene encodes CDR1 LGHNA and CDR2 YSLEER. The CDR3 is 13 amino acids. CDR3 DNA: TGCGCCAGCAGCGACGGGGGGAACACTGAAGCTTTCTTT. Its translation is CASSDGGNTEAFF.

V gene TRBV6-1 combines with J gene TRBJ2-1, with 10 bases fitting TRBD2. The junction had 4 bases not matched to a gene; V was cut back by 3 bases and J by 2 bases. This CDR3 has 16 residues. Germline V gene lookup returns CDR1 MNHNS and CDR2 SASEGT. The CDR3 DNA sequence: TGTGCCAGCAGTGACCCAACTAGCGGGACCTACAATGAGCAGTTCTTC. This translates into CASSDPTSGTYNEQFF.

V is TRBV5-1 and J is TRBJ2-1; D might be TRBD2 (6 bases). Trimming stripped 0 bases from V and 0 bases from J, with 7 bases between. Germline CDR1 reads SGHRS; CDR2 reads YFSETQ. This CDR3 has 15 amino acids. The CDR3 region is CASSLAEGSYNEQFF. The CDR3 DNA sequence: TGCGCCAGCAGCTTGGCGGAGGGCTCCTACAATGAGCAGTTCTTC.

The gene calls are TRBV7-8 and TRBJ2-7; a possible D gene is TRBD2 (6 bases). V gave up 5 bases and J gave up 4 bases, with 15 bases separating them. The germline gives CDR1 SGHVS, CDR2 FQNEAQ. This CDR3 has 14 residues. The CDR3 spells CASSIGTPLYEQYF. In DNA form, the CDR3 reads TGTGCCAGCAGCATCGGGACTCCCCTTTACGAGCAGTACTTC.

Remarks on this clone: This sample also contains other DNA sequences that code for the same CDR3. V gene TRBV19 combines with J gene TRBJ2-1, with D uncertain. The germline gives CDR1 LNHDA, CDR2 SQIVND (reference sequence). Between the trimmed V and J ends, which lost 3 bases and 1 base, there was a span of 10 bases. The CDR3 runs to 15 residues. The CDR3 loop reads CASSIYGISYNEQFF. CDR3 in DNA: TGTGCCAGTAGTATCTATGGCATTTCCTACAATGAGCAGTTCTTC.

The J gene is TRBJ1-5, the V gene TRBV19; tentative D call: TRBD1 (5 bases). Trimming took 7 bases from V and 2 from J, leaving 12 bases between them. The CDR3 has 14 residues. The germline V gene has CDR1 LNHDA and CDR2 SQIVND (reference sequence). The CDR3 spells CASKGLDGNQPQHF. The CDR3 DNA sequence: TGTGCCAGTAAGGGACTAGATGGCAATCAGCCCCAGCATTTT.

This clone appeared once. This chain connects TRBV4-1 to TRBJ2-7; D may be TRBD1 (8 bases). CDR1 is MGHRA and CDR2 is YSYEKL in the germline V gene. The germline V and J ends were trimmed by 4 bases and 3 bases, with 25 bases remaining between them. The CDR3 loop spans 18 amino acids. CDR3 residues: CASSRLTRRGDRIYEQYF. In nucleotides, the CDR3 is TGCGCCAGCAGCCGCCTCACCCGCCGGGGGGACAGGATCTACGAGCAGTACTTC.

The chain combines TRBV19 with TRBJ1-2; D gene uncertain. Germline CDR1 and CDR2: LNHDA and SQIVND (reference sequence). V lost 9 bases and J 0 bases, leaving 14 bases between the germline ends. The CDR3 contains 14 residues. The CDR3, as DNA: TGTGCCAGACAAATAGATGCATCTAACTATGGCTACACCTTC. Protein sequence: CARQIDASNYGYTF.

Remarks on this clone: The junction and the germline gene differ at one end; a read error may be behind it. The rearrangement joins TRBV10-3 to TRBJ2-7; D not certain. Germline CDR1 ENHRY, CDR2 SYGVKD. This CDR3 has 12 amino acids. The CDR3 coding sequence is TGTGCCATCAGTGCGTCCTCCAACGAGCAGTACTTC. Encoded protein: CAISASSNEQYF.

V usage is TRBV30 and J usage is TRBJ2-6, with D uncertain. CDR3 length: 14 amino acids. V dropped 1 base and J dropped 4 bases, with 8 bases sitting between them. Germline V gene sequence: CDR1 GTSNPN, CDR2 SVGIG (reference sequence). CDR3 nucleotide sequence: TGTGCCTGGAGTGGACCCCCGGGGGCCAACGTCCTGACTTTC. Translation gives CAWSGPPGANVLTF.

The chain employs TRBV27 and TRBJ2-5; 9 nucleotides agree with TRBD2. There are 16 residues in the CDR3. After removal of 5 bases from V and 0 bases from J, the junction contained 7 bases not matched to a gene. The germline V gene encodes CDR1 MNHEY and CDR2 SMNVEV (reference sequence). The CDR3 here is CASSDLAGTYQETQYF. CDR3 sequence (DNA): TGTGCCAGCAGTGACCTAGCGGGAACGTACCAAGAGACCCAGTACTTC.

V usage is TRBV5-1 and J usage is TRBJ1-1; no clear D gene. The germline V gene encodes CDR1 SGHRS and CDR2 YFSETQ. The CDR3 sequence is 16 residues long. Trimming left V 1 base short and J 10 bases short, with 23 bases between. CDR3 in DNA: TGCGCCAGCAGCTTGCAGCGGGCAAACACCGACCCGCGAGCTTTCTTT. It codes for CASSLQRANTDPRAFF.

This rearrangement joins TRBV5-5 to TRBJ2-7, with a tentative D call TRBD1 (7 bases). V dropped 6 bases and J dropped 3 bases, with 16 bases sitting between them. Germline-derived CDR1 and CDR2 are SGHKS and YYEKEE (reference sequence). The CDR3 spans 14 residues. The CDR3 is CASIRGRGDYEQYF. The DNA of the CDR3 is TGTGCCAGCATCAGGGGCAGGGGGGACTACGAGCAGTACTTC.

The V and J genes are TRBV7-9 and TRBJ1-1; D is possibly TRBD1 (6 bases). Germline V gene data show CDR1 as SEHNR and CDR2 as FQNEAQ (reference sequence). Trimming removed 7 bases at V and 4 bases at J, with 28 bases between. The CDR3 sequence is 18 residues long. The CDR3 spells CASILHWGALSSGTEAFF. The CDR3 bases are TGTGCCAGCATCCTACACTGGGGGGCTCTGTCCTCGGGCACTGAAGCTTTCTTT.

The chain links TRBV19 to TRBJ2-3; the D gene could be TRBD1 or TRBD2 (5 bases each). Germline assignment: CDR1 LNHDA and CDR2 SQIVND (reference sequence). The CDR3 is 13 residues long. V gave up 1 base and J gave up 12 bases, with 14 bases separating them. CDR3: CASSIGGSRPQYF. The CDR3 coding sequence is TGTGCCAGTAGTATAGGGGGGTCTAGGCCCCAGTATTTT.

Remarks on this clone: The same CDR3 is also encoded by other DNA sequences in this sample. This rearrangement joins TRBV28 to TRBJ1-3; tentative D call: TRBD1 (5 bases). This CDR3 has 14 amino acids. V gave up 2 bases and J gave up 4 bases, with 9 bases separating them. CDR1 and CDR2 from the germline V gene are MDHEN and SYDVKM. CDR3 nucleotides: TGTGCCAGCAGTTTAGGGGGGTCCGGAAACACCATATATTTT. Translated: CASSLGGSGNTIYF.

The gene calls are TRBV28 and TRBJ2-1, with 7 nucleotides matching TRBD1. Germline lookup yields CDR1 MDHEN and CDR2 SYDVKM. The CDR3 has 18 residues. V lost 4 bases to trimming and J lost 1 base; unmatched junction nucleotides: 13. The CDR3, as DNA: TGTGCCAGCAGTTCCAGATTACGACAGGGTGTATCCTACAATGAGCAGTTCTTC. Translation: CASSSRLRQGVSYNEQFF.

V gene TRBV14 combines with J gene TRBJ2-7, with TRBD2 as a possible D gene (5 bases). CDR1 SGHDN and CDR2 FVKESK come from the germline V gene. V was trimmed by 2 bases and J by 7 bases, leaving 15 bases between them. The CDR3 sequence is 14 residues long. The CDR3 DNA sequence: TGTGCCAGCAGCCAAAGTGGCTCGACGGGGGAGCAGTACTTC. Protein: CASSQSGSTGEQYF.

The J gene is TRBJ2-7, the V gene TRBV5-1; no reliable D call. The CDR3 sequence is 14 residues long. Per the germline V gene, CDR1 is SGHRS and CDR2 is YFSETQ. Trimming removed 4 bases at V and 7 bases at J, with 18 bases between. The CDR3, as DNA: TGCGCCAGCAGCACTTGGTTTCCGAGTGAAGAGCAGTACTTC. The encoded protein is CASSTWFPSEEQYF.

The chain employs TRBV5-1 and TRBJ1-4; TRBD1 matches 10 bases. Unmatched junction bases numbered 15, after V lost 4 bases and J lost 0 bases. Germline assignment: CDR1 SGHRS and CDR2 YFSETQ. The CDR3 is 20 amino acids. CDR3 DNA: TGCGCCAGCAGCCACGTCGTGGGACAGGGGACTCTTGCAACTAATGAAAAACTGTTTTTT. Translated: CASSHVVGQGTLATNEKLFF.